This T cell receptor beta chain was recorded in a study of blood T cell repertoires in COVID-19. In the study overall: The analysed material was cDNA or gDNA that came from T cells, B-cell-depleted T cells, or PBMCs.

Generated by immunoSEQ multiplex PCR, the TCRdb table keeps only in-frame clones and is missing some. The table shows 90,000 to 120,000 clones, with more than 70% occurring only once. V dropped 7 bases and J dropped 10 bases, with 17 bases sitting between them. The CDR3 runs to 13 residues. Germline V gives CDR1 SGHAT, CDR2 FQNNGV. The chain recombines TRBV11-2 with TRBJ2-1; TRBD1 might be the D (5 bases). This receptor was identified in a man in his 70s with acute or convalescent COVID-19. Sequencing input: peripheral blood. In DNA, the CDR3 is TGTGCCAGCACTGTCGATGGGGCAGGGGAGCAGTTCTTC. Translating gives CASTVDGAGEQFF.